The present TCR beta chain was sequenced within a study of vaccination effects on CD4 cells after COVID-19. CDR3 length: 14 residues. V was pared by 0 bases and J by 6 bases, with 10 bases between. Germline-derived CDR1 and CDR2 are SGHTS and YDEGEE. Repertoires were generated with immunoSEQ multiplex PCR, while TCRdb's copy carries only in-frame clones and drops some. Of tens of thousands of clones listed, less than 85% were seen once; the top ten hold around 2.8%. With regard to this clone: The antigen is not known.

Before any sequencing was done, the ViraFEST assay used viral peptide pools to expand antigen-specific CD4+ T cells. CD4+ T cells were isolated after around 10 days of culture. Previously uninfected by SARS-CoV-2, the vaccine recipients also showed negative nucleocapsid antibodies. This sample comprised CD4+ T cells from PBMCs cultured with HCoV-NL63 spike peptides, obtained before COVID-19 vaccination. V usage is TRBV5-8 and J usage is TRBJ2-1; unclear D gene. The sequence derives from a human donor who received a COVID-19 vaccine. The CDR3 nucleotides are TGTGCCAGCAGCTTGGGACTGACCTTCAATGAGCAGTTCTTC. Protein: CASSLGLTFNEQFF.